A single sample gave rise to the 28 T cell receptor beta chains below, sequenced in a study of blood T cells in healthy people across ages. PCR was performed a second time for roughly 6 to 12 cycles using a sample-barcoded 5' primer and a J-beta primer mix. TCRdb processed the 5' RACE reads anew with MiXCR; each CDR3 protein has one entry. The sample shows around 700,000 distinct CDR3 sequences, more than 20% of them seen only once. The same data also contributed to another study, on T cells of mothers and their children.

Sequencing used blood. The source of these receptors is a boy younger than 18 in good health.

The V gene is TRBV12-3 or TRBV12-4, the J gene TRBJ2-5, with 11 bases identical to TRBD2. The closer fit of TRBJ2-1 to the DNA end suggests the J call may be wrong. CDR3 size: 15 residues. CDR3 loop: CASRLSGGAVYEQFF. The CDR3, as DNA: TGTGCCAGCAGGCTTAGCGGGGGGGCTGTCTATGAGCAGTTCTTC.

This clonotype was detected ten times or more. The junction does not match germline at one end; this may be a read error. This chain joins TRBV5-1 and TRBJ2-1, with a tentative D call TRBD2 (6 bases). Germline CDR1 reads SGHRS; CDR2 reads YFSETQ. The CDR3 has 15 amino acids. CDR3 region: CASSLVGGSYNEQFF. Written as DNA, the CDR3 is TGTGCCAGCAGCTTAGTGGGGGGCTCCTACAATGAGCAGTTCTTC.

The genes are TRBV7-9 and TRBJ2-1; D is undetermined. The J call may be in error: the DNA end matches TRBJ2-5 better. The CDR3 covers 12 residues. The germline V gene encodes CDR1 SEHNR and CDR2 FQNEAQ (reference sequence). The CDR3, as DNA: TGTGCCAGCAGCCGGGTTGCGGAGACCCAGTACTTC. This translates into CASSRVAETQYF.

In its sample, this clonotype was seen a few times. An end of the junction does not agree with germline; a read error may underlie this. The V and J genes are TRBV28 and TRBJ2-3, with 7 bases matching TRBD2. CDR3 size: 15 residues. Germline V gene data show CDR1 as MDHEN and CDR2 as SYDVKM. Written as DNA, the CDR3 is TGCGCCAGCAGTTTGAATAGCGGGAGCACAGATACGCAGTATTTT. Amino acids: CASSLNSGSTDTQYF.

The chain couples TRBV3-1 to TRBJ2-6; 7 bases are a match to TRBD1. V gave up 4 bases and J gave up 0 bases; unmatched junction bases: 6. There are 17 residues in the CDR3. CDR1 and CDR2 from the germline V gene are LGHDT and YNNKEL (reference sequence). CDR3 protein: CASSRGQQPSGANVLTF. The CDR3 nucleotides read TGTGCCAGCAGCCGGGGACAGCAGCCCTCTGGGGCCAACGTCCTGACTTTC.

This clonotype showed up just a few times. The chain uses TRBV7-6 and TRBJ1-2, with TRBD1 matching over 7 bases. CDR1 is SGHVS, CDR2 FNYEAQ, per germline. The V gene end was trimmed by 4 bases and the J gene end by 6 bases; junction bases not matched to a gene: 11. This CDR3 region has 15 residues. The DNA of the CDR3 is TGTGCCAGCAGCTCTAGACCAACAGGGGTGGATGGCTACACCTTC. This encodes CASSSRPTGVDGYTF. Based on the CDR3 plus reference TRBV7-6 and TRBJ1-2, the full variable domain is GAGVSQSPRYKVTKRGQDVALRCDPISGHVSLYWYRQALGQGPEFLTYFNYEAQQDKSGLPNDRFSAERPEGSISTLTIQRTEQRDSAMYRCASSSRPTGVDGYTFGSGTRLTVV.

The chain joins TRBV20-1 to TRBJ1-4; D gene unclear. Germline CDR1 is DFQATT and CDR2 is SNEGSKA (reference sequence). V lost 0 bases and J lost 0, with 11 bases in between. The CDR3 totals 16 residues. The CDR3 DNA sequence: TGCAGTGCTAGAGATCCGGCCTCAGCAACTAATGAAAAACTGTTTTTT. Amino acids: CSARDPASATNEKLFF.

The chain links TRBV25-1 to TRBJ2-1; perhaps TRBD2 as D (7 bases). The V end lost 1 base, the J end lost 7 bases, and 17 bases lay between the germline ends. The CDR3 is 16 residues long. From germline, CDR1 is MGHDK and CDR2 SYGVNS. CDR3 sequence reads: CASSELGGGRTNEQFF. CDR3 sequence (DNA): TGTGCCAGCAGTGAATTGGGCGGGGGCCGCACTAATGAGCAGTTCTTC.

There are a few counts of this clonotype. The gene calls are TRBV6-6 and TRBJ2-4; maybe TRBD1 (6 bases). The CDR3 length is 14 residues. Trimming left V 7 bases short and J 8 bases short, with 18 bases between. Germline assignment: CDR1 MNHNY and CDR2 SVGAGI (reference sequence). CDR3 in amino acids: CASKPLIGGDIQYF. The CDR3 nucleotides are TGTGCCAGCAAACCCTTAATAGGGGGAGACATTCAGTACTTC.

The gene calls are TRBV6-5 and TRBJ1-2, with unresolved D. Per germline, CDR1 MNHEY and CDR2 SVGAGI. The CDR3 has 13 amino acids. V lost 2 bases to trimming and J lost 3 bases, with 7 bases between them. CDR3 nucleotides: TGTGCCAGCAGTTACGGGCAGGACTATGGCTACACCTTC. Translating it yields CASSYGQDYGYTF.

A note on this clonotype: The missing conserved phenylalanine or tryptophan at the end of this CDR3 makes a read error likely. CDR3 bases: TGCAGCGTTGTCAGGGAGAACACTGAAGCTTTCTTG. This gives the protein CSVVRENTEAFL. The chain employs TRBV29-1 and TRBJ1-1, with D possibly being TRBD1 (5 bases). Germline CDR1 SQVTM, CDR2 ANQGSEA. The V gene lost 4 bases and the J gene lost 1 base, with 7 bases spanning the gap. The CDR3 has 12 residues.

The rearrangement joins TRBV5-1 to TRBJ2-7; 9 bases are shared with TRBD1. This CDR3 is 15 amino acids long. Per germline, CDR1 SGHRS and CDR2 YFSETQ. V trimming: 3 bases; J trimming: 3 bases; junction bases outside the gene matches: 7. CDR3 sequence reads: CASSWTGATFYEQYF. CDR3 coding DNA: TGCGCCAGCAGCTGGACAGGGGCGACCTTCTACGAGCAGTACTTC. The variable domain in full, with the rest retrieved from reference TRBV5-1 and TRBJ2-7, is KAGVTQTPRYLIKTRGQQVTLSCSPISGHRSVSWYQQTPGQGLQFLFEYFSETQRNKGNFPGRFSGRQFSNSRSEMNVSTLELGDSALYLCASSWTGATFYEQYFGPGTRLTVT.

The chain links TRBV4-1 to TRBJ2-3; 10 positions agree with TRBD2. CDR3 length: 20 residues. V shed 3 bases, J shed 2 bases, and the junction held 17 bases outside the gene matches. The germline gives CDR1 MGHRA, CDR2 YSYEKL. This CDR3 is CASSQLGLAHKDQDTDTQYF. The CDR3 nucleotides read TGCGCCAGCAGCCAGCTGGGACTAGCGCACAAAGACCAGGACACAGATACGCAGTATTTT.

The gene calls are TRBV20-1 and TRBJ2-1; no clear D gene. V shed 0 bases and J shed 4 bases, with 7 bases lying between them. This CDR3 contains 13 residues. Germline V CDR1 and CDR2: DFQATT, SNEGSKA (reference sequence). CDR3 coding DNA: TGCAGTGCTAGAGAAGACAAGTACAATGAGCAGTTCTTC. As protein: CSAREDKYNEQFF.

This chain uses TRBV7-2 with TRBJ2-7, with TRBD1 matching 10 bases. Germline lookup yields CDR1 SGHTA and CDR2 FQGNSA. V shed 4 bases and J 0 bases; nucleotides not matched to a gene: 6. CDR3 size: 16 residues. The CDR3 coding sequence is TGTGCCAGCAGCTACCGGACAGGGGGGAGCTCCTACGAGCAGTACTTC. Its translation is CASSYRTGGSSYEQYF.

Of note for this clonotype: The junction does not match germline at one end; this may be a read error. The chain couples TRBV29-1 to TRBJ2-5, with unresolved D. The CDR3 runs to 14 residues. CDR1 SQVTM and CDR2 ANQGSEA come from the germline V gene. The CDR3 nucleotides read TGCAGCGTTGATCCCCTAGGGCAGTACGAGACCCAGCACTTC. Translated, it gives CSVDPLGQYETQHF.

This clonotype occurred a few times. The chain is built from TRBV11-2 and TRBJ2-3; TRBD1 agrees at 7 bases. V lost 1 base and J lost 5; bases outside the gene matches: 21. Germline V CDR1 and CDR2: SGHAT, FQNNGV. The CDR3 totals 20 residues. The CDR3 DNA reads as TGTGCCAGCAGCTTAGTCGGGACAGCTGGGCTCCTCTCGCTAAGAGATACGCAGTATTTT. Residues: CASSLVGTAGLLSLRDTQYF.

This clonotype was detected only a few times. V usage is TRBV12-3 or TRBV12-4 and J usage is TRBJ2-2; D may be TRBD1 (7 bases). V was clipped by 7 bases and J by 5 bases, with 17 bases between them. This CDR3 has 15 residues. The CDR3 DNA reads TGTGCCAGCACCGAAGGGGCAGGGGGGACCGGGGAGCTGTTTTTT. Translating it yields CASTEGAGGTGELFF.

The chain has TRBV6-1 and TRBJ2-3; 10 bases are a match to TRBD2. This CDR3 is built from 16 residues. V trimming: 6 bases; J trimming: 6 bases; junction bases outside the gene matches: 12. Germline-derived CDR1 and CDR2 are MNHNS and SASEGT. DNA of the CDR3: TGTGCCAGCAGCACGGGAAGGGCTAGCGGGAGCGATACGCAGTATTTT. Its translation: CASSTGRASGSDTQYF.

This clonotype occurred a few times. The junction differs from germline at one of its ends, possibly a read error. The CDR3 sequence is CAISRTLAGPGNEQFF. CDR3 DNA sequence: TGCGCCATCAGCAGGACTCTAGCGGGCCCCGGCAATGAGCAGTTCTTC. The rearrangement uses TRBV4-3 and TRBJ2-1; 8 bases fit TRBD2. The CDR3 length is 16 residues. Germline V gene lookup returns CDR1 LGHNA and CDR2 YSLEER.

The genes are TRBV2 and TRBJ2-1, with a weak D call TRBD1 (6 bases). Trimming pared 4 bases from V and 0 bases from J, leaving 10 bases between. The CDR3 length is 15 residues. Germline loops: CDR1 SNHLY, CDR2 FYNNEI. CDR3: CASSVLRGSYNEQFF. The CDR3 nucleotides read TGTGCCAGCAGTGTACTCAGGGGCTCCTACAATGAGCAGTTCTTC. The full variable domain, its missing parts supplied by reference TRBV2 and TRBJ2-1, is EPEVTQTPSHQVTQMGQEVILRCVPISNHLYFYWYRQILGQKVEFLVSFYNNEISEKSEIFDDQFSVERPDGSNFTLKIRSTKLEDSAMYFCASSVLRGSYNEQFFGPGTRLTVL.

This clonotype came up a few times. For the CDR3, the DNA is TGCGCCAGCAGCTTTCGACAGGGTCCCACCGGGGAGCTGTTTTTT. It encodes CASSFRQGPTGELFF. The chain couples TRBV5-1 to TRBJ2-2; 7 nucleotides line up with TRBD1. Germline V gene sequence: CDR1 SGHRS, CDR2 YFSETQ. With V trimmed by 2 bases and J by 4 bases, 5 bases remained unmatched. The CDR3 sequence is 15 residues long.

This chain joins TRBV7-2 and TRBJ1-3, with 7 bases that match TRBD1. Germline CDR1 SGHTA, CDR2 FQGNSA. The CDR3 length is 16 residues. Trimming removed 6 bases from V and 1 base from J; junction bases left unmatched: 9. The CDR3 bases are TGTGCCAGCAGTTTACAGGGGATTTGGTCTGGAAACACCATATATTTT. Its protein product is CASSLQGIWSGNTIYF.

The chain is built from TRBV11-3 and TRBJ2-5; D possibly corresponds to TRBD2 (5 bases). The DNA end favors TRBJ2-1, so the J call may be wrong. The CDR3 is 18 residues long. From germline, CDR1 is SGHNT and CDR2 YENEEA. The CDR3 here is CASSLGNLALEGYNEQFF. CDR3 nucleotides: TGTGCCAGCAGCTTAGGAAACCTAGCTCTCGAAGGGTACAATGAGCAGTTCTTC.

The rearrangement uses TRBV9 and TRBJ2-5, with 7 bases lining up with TRBD1. V lost 0 bases to trimming and J lost 2 bases; unmatched junction nucleotides: 1. The CDR3 is made up of 14 amino acids. Germline V gene sequence: CDR1 SGDLS, CDR2 YYNGEE. CDR3: CASSVGRGQETQYF. Written as DNA, the CDR3 is TGTGCCAGCAGCGTAGGCAGGGGGCAAGAGACCCAGTACTTC.

The J gene is TRBJ1-4, the V gene TRBV27, with D maybe TRBD1 (5 bases). Trimming took off 3 bases at V and 6 bases at J, with 14 bases between the two ends. Germline CDR1 MNHEY, CDR2 SMNVEV (reference sequence). This CDR3 has 15 residues. CDR3 sequence: CASSLLGKGYEKLFF. The CDR3 DNA is TGTGCCAGCAGTTTGCTGGGGAAGGGGTATGAAAAACTGTTTTTT.

There are a few counts of this clonotype. The rearrangement joins TRBV9 to TRBJ2-3; perhaps D is TRBD1 or TRBD2 (5 bases each). Trimming stripped 2 bases from V and 3 bases from J, with 16 bases between. There are 16 residues in the CDR3. CDR1 and CDR2 (germline): SGDLS, YYNGEE. The CDR3 DNA reads TGTGCCAGCAGCGTTCGACAGCTACCGGGGACAGATACGCAGTATTTT. Translation gives CASSVRQLPGTDTQYF. Based on the CDR3 plus reference TRBV9 and TRBJ2-3, the full variable domain is DSGVTQTPKHLITATGQRVTLRCSPRSGDLSVYWYQQSLDQGLQFLIQYYNGEERAKGNILERFSAQQFPDLHSELNLSSLELGDSALYFCASSVRQLPGTDTQYFGPGTRLTVL.

This chain connects TRBV6-6 to TRBJ2-2; 10 positions match TRBD2. Germline CDR1 MNHNY, CDR2 SVGAGI (reference sequence). This CDR3 is 13 amino acids long. Trimming cost V 6 bases and J 8 bases; bases outside gene matches: 3. CDR3 residues: CASSTSGIGELFF. CDR3 coding DNA: TGTGCCAGCAGCACTAGCGGGATAGGGGAGCTGTTTTTT.